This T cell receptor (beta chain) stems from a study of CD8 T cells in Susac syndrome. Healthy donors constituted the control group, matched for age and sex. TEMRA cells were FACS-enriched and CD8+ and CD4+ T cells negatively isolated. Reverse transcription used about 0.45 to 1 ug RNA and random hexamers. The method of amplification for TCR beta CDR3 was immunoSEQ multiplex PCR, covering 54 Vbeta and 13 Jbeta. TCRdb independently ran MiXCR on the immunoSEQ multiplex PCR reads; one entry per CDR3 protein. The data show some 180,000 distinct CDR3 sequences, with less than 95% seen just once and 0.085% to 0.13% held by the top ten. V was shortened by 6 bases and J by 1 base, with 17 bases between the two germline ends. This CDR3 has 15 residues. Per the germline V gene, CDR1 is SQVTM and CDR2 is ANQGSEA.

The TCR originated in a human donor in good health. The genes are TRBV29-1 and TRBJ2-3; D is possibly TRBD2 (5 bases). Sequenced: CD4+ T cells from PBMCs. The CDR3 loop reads CSVSRDYIRTDTQYF. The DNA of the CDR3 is TGCAGCGTAAGTCGGGATTACATTCGCACAGATACGCAGTATTTT.